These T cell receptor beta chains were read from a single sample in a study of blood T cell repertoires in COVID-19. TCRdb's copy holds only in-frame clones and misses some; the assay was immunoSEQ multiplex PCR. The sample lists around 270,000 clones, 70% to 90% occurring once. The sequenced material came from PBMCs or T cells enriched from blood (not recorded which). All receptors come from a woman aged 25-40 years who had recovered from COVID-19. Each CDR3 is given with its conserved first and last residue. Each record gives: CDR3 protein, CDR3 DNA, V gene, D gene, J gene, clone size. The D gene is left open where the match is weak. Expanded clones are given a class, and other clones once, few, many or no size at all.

CDR3: CASSLPGWEQYF; DNA: TGTGCCAGCAGTTTACCCGGGTGGGAGCAGTACTTC; V: TRBV27; D: -; J: TRBJ2-7; size: -
CDR3: CASSADGGGSAGNTIYF; DNA: TGTGCCAGCAGTGCCGACGGGGGAGGAAGCGCTGGAAACACCATATATTTT; V: TRBV27; D: -; J: TRBJ1-3; size: -
CDR3: CASSPRLAGSNEQYF; DNA: TGTGCCAGCTCACCACGACTAGCGGGTTCCAACGAGCAGTACTTC; V: TRBV18; D: TRBD2; J: TRBJ2-7; size: -
CDR3: CASSQRGEGGYGYTF; DNA: TGTGCCAGCAGCCAGAGAGGGGAGGGAGGCTATGGCTACACCTTC; V: TRBV3-1/TRBV3-2; D: -; J: TRBJ1-2; size: -
CDR3: CSVFTAGGLEQFF; DNA: TGCAGCGTTTTCACAGCGGGAGGGCTTGAGCAGTTCTTC; V: TRBV29-1; D: TRBD2; J: TRBJ2-1; size: -
CDR3: CASSSAWRNTGELFF; DNA: TGTGCCAGCAGTTCCGCGTGGAGGAACACCGGGGAGCTGTTTTTT; V: TRBV6-6; D: -; J: TRBJ2-2; size: -
CDR3: CASSADGPGEQYF; DNA: TGTGCCAGCAGCGCGGACGGTCCGGGAGAGCAGTACTTC; V: TRBV7-6; D: -; J: TRBJ2-7; size: -
CDR3: CASSRRGPYEQYF; DNA: TGTGCCAGCAGCCGCAGGGGTCCCTACGAGCAGTACTTC; V: TRBV27; D: -; J: TRBJ2-7; size: -
CDR3: CASSFQLRDSEAFF; DNA: TGTGCCAGCAGCTTTCAACTCCGGGACAGTGAAGCTTTCTTT; V: TRBV7-9; D: TRBD1; J: TRBJ1-1; size: -
CDR3: CSVLTGHYGYTF; DNA: TGCAGCGTGTTGACAGGGCACTATGGCTACACCTTC; V: TRBV29-1; D: TRBD1; J: TRBJ1-2; size: -
CDR3: CASSLLRSRDNRGYTF; DNA: TGTGCCAGCAGCTTACTACGGTCCCGAGACAACAGGGGCTACACCTTC; V: TRBV11-2; D: -; J: TRBJ1-2; size: -
CDR3: CASSLVQGTTEAFF; DNA: TGCGCCAGCAGCTTGGTACAGGGAACCACTGAAGCTTTCTTT; V: TRBV5-1; D: -; J: TRBJ1-1; size: -
CDR3: CASSPLNQPQHF; DNA: TGTGCCAGCAGTCCCCTAAATCAGCCCCAGCATTTT; V: TRBV27; D: -; J: TRBJ1-5; size: -
CDR3: CASSLGQDDSPLHF; DNA: TGTGCCAGCAGCTTGGGACAGGACGATTCACCCCTCCACTTT; V: TRBV11-1; D: TRBD1; J: TRBJ1-6; size: few
CDR3: CASSSHRLRGREQFF; DNA: TGTGCCAGCAGCTCCCACCGTCTAAGGGGCAGAGAGCAGTTCTTC; V: TRBV7-8; D: -; J: TRBJ2-1; size: -
CDR3: CASSFQGGNYGYTF; DNA: TGTGCCAGCAGTTTCCAGGGAGGGAACTATGGCTACACCTTC; V: TRBV27; D: -; J: TRBJ1-2; size: -
CDR3: CASSLPTGKGPDSPLHF; DNA: TGTGCCAGCAGTCTACCCACAGGGAAGGGGCCTGATTCACCCCTCCACTTT; V: TRBV28; D: -; J: TRBJ1-6; size: few
CDR3: CASSLGQAEGYGYTF; DNA: TGTGCCAGCAGCTTAGGACAGGCCGAGGGCTATGGCTACACCTTC; V: TRBV7-6; D: -; J: TRBJ1-2; size: once